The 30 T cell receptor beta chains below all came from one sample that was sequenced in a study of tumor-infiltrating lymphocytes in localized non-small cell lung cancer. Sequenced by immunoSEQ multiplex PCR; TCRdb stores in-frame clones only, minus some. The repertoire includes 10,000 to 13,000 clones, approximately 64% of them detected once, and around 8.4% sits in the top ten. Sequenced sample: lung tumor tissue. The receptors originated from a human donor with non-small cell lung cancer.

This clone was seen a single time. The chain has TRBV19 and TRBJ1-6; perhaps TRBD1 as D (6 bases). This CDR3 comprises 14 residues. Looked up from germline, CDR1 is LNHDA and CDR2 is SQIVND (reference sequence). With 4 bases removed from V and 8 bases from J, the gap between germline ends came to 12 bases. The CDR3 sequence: CASSTTGTDSPLHF. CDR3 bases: TGTGCCAGTAGTACGACAGGAACGGATTCACCCCTCCACTTT.

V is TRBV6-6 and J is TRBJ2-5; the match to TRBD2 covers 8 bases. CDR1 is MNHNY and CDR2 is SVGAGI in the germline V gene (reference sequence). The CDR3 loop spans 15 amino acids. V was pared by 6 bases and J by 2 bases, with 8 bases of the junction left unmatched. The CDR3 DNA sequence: TGTGCCAGCAGCCAACCTGCGGGGGGACAAGAGACCCAGTACTTC. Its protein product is CASSQPAGGQETQYF.

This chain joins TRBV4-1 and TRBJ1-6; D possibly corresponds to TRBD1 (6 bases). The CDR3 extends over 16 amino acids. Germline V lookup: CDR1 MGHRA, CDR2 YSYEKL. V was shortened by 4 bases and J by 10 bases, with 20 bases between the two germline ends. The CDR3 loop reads CASSRTGQYLNSPLHF. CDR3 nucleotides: TGCGCCAGCAGCCGAACCGGACAGTACCTCAACTCACCCCTCCACTTT.

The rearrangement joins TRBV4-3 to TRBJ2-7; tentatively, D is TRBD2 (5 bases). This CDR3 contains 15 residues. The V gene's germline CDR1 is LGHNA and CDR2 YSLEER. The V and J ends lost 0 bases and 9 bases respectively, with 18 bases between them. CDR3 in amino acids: CASSQEIKDSIGQYF. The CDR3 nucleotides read TGCGCCAGCAGCCAAGAAATAAAGGACTCCATCGGGCAGTACTTC.

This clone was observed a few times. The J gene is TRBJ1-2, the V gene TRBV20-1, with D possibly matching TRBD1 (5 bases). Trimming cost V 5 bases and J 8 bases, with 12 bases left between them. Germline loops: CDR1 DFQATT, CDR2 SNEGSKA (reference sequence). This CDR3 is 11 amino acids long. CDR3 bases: TGCAGTGCTCCGACAGAAGGAGGCTACACCTTC. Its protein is CSAPTEGGYTF.

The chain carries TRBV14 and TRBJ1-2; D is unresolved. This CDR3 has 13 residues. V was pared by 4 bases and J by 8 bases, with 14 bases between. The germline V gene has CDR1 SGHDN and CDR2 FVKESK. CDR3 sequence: CASSPAGFWGYTF. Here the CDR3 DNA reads TGTGCCAGCAGCCCTGCGGGGTTTTGGGGCTACACCTTC.

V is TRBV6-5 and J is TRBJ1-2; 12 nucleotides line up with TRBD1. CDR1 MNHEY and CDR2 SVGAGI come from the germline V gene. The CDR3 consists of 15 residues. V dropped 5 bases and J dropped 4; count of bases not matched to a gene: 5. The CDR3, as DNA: TGTGCCAGCAGTCCGGGACAGGGGGCTGGCTATGGCTACACCTTC. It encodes CASSPGQGAGYGYTF.

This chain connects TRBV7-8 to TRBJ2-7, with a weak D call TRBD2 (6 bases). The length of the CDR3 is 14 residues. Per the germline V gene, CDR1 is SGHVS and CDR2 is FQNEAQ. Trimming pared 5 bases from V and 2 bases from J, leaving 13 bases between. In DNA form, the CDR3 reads TGTGCCAGCAGCATACCGGGACTGACCTACGAGCAGTACTTC. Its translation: CASSIPGLTYEQYF.

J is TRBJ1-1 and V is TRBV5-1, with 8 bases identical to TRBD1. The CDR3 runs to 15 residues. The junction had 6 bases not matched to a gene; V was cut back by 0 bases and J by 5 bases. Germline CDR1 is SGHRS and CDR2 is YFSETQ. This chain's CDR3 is CASSLGRQGLTEAFF. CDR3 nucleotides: TGCGCCAGCAGCTTGGGGCGACAGGGGCTTACTGAAGCTTTCTTT.

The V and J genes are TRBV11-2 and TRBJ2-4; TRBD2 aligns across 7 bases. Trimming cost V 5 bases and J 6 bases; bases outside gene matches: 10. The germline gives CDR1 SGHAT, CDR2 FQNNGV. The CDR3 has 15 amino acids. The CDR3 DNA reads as TGTGCCAGCAGCCAAGGTCGGGGGGAGGGAAACATTCAGTACTTC. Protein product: CASSQGRGEGNIQYF.

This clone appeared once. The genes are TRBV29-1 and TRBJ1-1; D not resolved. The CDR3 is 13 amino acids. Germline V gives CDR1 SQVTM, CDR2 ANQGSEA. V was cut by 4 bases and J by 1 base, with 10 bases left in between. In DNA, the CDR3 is TGCAGCGTTGTAAGGGCCCCGAACACTGAAGCTTTCTTT. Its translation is CSVVRAPNTEAFF.

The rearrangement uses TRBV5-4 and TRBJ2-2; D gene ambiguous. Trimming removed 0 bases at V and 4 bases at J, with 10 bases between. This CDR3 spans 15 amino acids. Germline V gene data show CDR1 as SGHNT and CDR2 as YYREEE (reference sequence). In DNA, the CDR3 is TGTGCCAGCAGCTTGGGAATTGATCGCACCGGGGAGCTGTTTTTT. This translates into CASSLGIDRTGELFF. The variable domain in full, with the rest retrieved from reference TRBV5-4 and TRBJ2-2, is ETGVTQSPTHLIKTRGQQVTLRCSSQSGHNTVSWYQQALGQGPQFIFQYYREEENGRGNFPPRFSGLQFPNYSSELNVNALELDDSALYLCASSLGIDRTGELFFGEGSRLTVL.

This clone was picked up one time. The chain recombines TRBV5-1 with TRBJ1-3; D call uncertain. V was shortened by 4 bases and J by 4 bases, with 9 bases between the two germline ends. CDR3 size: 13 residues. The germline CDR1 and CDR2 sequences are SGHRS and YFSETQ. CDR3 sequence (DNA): TGCGCCAGCAGCCCGGGCCCCGGAAACACCATATATTTT. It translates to CASSPGPGNTIYF.

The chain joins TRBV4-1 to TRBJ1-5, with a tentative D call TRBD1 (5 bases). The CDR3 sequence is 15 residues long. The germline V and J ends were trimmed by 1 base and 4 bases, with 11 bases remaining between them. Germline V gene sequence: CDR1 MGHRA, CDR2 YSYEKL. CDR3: CASSQVSGRNQPQHF. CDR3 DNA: TGCGCCAGCAGCCAAGTATCAGGGAGGAATCAGCCCCAGCATTTT.

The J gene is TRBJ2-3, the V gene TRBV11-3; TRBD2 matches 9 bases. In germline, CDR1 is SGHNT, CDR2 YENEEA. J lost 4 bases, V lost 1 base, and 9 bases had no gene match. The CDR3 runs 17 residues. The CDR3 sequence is CASSLGGRALRSDTQYF. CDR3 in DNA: TGTGCCAGCAGCTTAGGCGGGAGGGCATTAAGGTCAGATACGCAGTATTTT.

The CDR3 DNA reads as TGTGCCAGCAGTGTGGTGCGGGGGATGAACACTGAAGCTTTCTTT. Protein sequence: CASSVVRGMNTEAFF. The chain combines TRBV2 with TRBJ1-1, with D possibly being TRBD1 (5 bases). The CDR3 extends over 15 amino acids. The germline V and J ends were trimmed by 4 bases and 0 bases, with 12 bases remaining between them. The germline CDR1 and CDR2 sequences are SNHLY and FYNNEI. The full variable domain, in which reference TRBV2 and TRBJ1-1 provide the parts outside the CDR3, is EPEVTQTPSHQVTQMGQEVILRCVPISNHLYFYWYRQILGQKVEFLVSFYNNEISEKSEIFDDQFSVERPDGSNFTLKIRSTKLEDSAMYFCASSVVRGMNTEAFFGQGTRLTVV.

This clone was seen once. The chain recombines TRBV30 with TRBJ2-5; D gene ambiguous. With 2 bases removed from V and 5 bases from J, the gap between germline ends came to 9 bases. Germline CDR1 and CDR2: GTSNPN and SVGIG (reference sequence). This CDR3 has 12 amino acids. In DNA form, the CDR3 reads TGTGCCTGGAGTAACACTGGTGAGACCCAGTACTTC. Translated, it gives CAWSNTGETQYF.

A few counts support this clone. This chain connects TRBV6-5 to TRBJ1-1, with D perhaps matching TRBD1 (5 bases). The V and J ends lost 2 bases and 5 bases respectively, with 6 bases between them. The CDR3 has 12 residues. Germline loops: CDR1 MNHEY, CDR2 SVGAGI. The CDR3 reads CASSYAGTEAFF. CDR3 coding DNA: TGTGCCAGCAGTTACGCAGGGACTGAAGCTTTCTTT.

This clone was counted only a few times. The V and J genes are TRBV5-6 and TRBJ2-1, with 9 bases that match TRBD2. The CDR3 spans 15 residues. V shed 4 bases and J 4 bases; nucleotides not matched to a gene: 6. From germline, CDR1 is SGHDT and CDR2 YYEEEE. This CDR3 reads CASSPRGGHYNEQFF. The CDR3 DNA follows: TGTGCCAGCAGCCCGCGGGGGGGCCATTACAATGAGCAGTTCTTC.

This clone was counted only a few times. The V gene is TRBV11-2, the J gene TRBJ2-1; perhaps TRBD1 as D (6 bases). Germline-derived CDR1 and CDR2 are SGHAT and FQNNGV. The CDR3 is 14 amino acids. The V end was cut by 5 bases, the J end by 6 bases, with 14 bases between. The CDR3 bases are TGTGCCAGCAGCCTCAGCACAGGGCCCAATGAGCAGTTCTTC. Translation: CASSLSTGPNEQFF.

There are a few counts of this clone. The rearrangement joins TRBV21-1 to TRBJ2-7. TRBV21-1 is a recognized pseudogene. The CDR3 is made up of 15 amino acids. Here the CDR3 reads CASSPRGRGPYEQYF. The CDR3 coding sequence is TGTGCCAGCAGCCCCCGGGGGAGGGGGCCCTACGAGCAGTACTTC.

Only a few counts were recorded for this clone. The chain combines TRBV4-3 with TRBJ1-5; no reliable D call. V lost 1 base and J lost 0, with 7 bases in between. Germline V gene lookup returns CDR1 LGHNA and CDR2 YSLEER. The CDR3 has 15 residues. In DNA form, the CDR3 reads TGCGCCAGCAGCCAAGTAAGGGATAGCAATCAGCCCCAGCATTTT. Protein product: CASSQVRDSNQPQHF.

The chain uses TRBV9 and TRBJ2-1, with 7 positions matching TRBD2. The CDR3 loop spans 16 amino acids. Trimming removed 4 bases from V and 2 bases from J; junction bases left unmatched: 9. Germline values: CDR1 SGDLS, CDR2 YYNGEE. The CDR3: CASSPQGGRAYNEQFF. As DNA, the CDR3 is TGTGCCAGCAGCCCTCAGGGTGGGAGGGCCTACAATGAGCAGTTCTTC.

The CDR3 DNA is TGCAGTGCTAGGCAAGCGCGGGAGCAGTTCTTC. This codes for CSARQAREQFF. V and J are TRBV20-1 and TRBJ2-1; D is uncertain. V was clipped by 3 bases and J by 10 bases, with 10 bases between them. CDR3 length: 11 residues. Germline V lookup: CDR1 DFQATT, CDR2 SNEGSKA (reference sequence).

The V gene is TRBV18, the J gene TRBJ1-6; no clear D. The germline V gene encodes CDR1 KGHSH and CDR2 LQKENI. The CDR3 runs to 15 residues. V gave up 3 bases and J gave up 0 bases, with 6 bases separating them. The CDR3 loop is CASSPAASYNSPLHF. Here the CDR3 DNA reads TGTGCCAGCTCACCCGCTGCCTCCTATAATTCACCCCTCCACTTT.

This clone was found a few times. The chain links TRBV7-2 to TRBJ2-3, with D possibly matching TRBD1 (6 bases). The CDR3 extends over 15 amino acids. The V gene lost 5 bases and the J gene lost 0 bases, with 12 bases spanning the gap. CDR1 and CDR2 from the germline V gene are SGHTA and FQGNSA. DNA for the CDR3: TGTGCCAGCAGCGAAGCCAGGGGAAGCACAGATACGCAGTATTTT. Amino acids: CASSEARGSTDTQYF.

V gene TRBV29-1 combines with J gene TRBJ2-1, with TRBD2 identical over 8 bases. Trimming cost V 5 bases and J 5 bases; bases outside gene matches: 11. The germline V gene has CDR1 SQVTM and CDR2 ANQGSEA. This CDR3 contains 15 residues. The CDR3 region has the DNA TGCAGCGTTTCAGCGGGGGCGGGAGCTAACAATGAGCAGTTCTTC. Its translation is CSVSAGAGANNEQFF.

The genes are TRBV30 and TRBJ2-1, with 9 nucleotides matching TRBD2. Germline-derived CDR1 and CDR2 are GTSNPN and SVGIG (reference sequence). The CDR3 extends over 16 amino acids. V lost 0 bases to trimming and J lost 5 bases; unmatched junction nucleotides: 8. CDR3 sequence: CAWSVRAGGTDNEQFF. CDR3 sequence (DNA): TGTGCCTGGAGTGTTAGAGCGGGAGGAACCGACAATGAGCAGTTCTTC.

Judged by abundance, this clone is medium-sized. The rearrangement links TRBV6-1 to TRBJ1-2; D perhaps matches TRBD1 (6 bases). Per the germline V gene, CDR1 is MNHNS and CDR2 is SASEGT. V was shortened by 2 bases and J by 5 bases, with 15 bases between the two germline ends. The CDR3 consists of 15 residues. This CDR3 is CASSERQANWYGYTF. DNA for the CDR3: TGTGCCAGCAGTGAAAGACAGGCCAATTGGTATGGCTACACCTTC.

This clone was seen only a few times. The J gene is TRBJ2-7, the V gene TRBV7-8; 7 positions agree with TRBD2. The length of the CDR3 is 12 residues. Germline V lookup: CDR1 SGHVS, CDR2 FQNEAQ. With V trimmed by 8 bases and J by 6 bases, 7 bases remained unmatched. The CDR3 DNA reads TGTGCCAGCGCCTTGGGAGGGAGCGAGCAGTACTTC. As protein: CASALGGSEQYF.